This T cell receptor (beta chain) was observed in a study of blood T cell repertoires in COVID-19. Turning to the study itself: The samples span acute and convalescent COVID-19 from the United States, Italy and Spain. PBMCs, B-cell-depleted T cells, or T cells provided the cDNA or gDNA that made up the material.

Original analysis: Amplification with reference gene primers provided the estimates of nucleated cell counts. Clones were read by immunoSEQ multiplex PCR, and TCRdb kept only the in-frame ones, dropping some. V, J and clone size derive from that table, while D and trimming were established from the DNA sequence. The profile shows about 140,000 clones, about 80% of them singletons. CDR1 LGHNA and CDR2 YNFKEQ come from the germline V gene. Trimming at V came to 3 bases and at J to 0 bases, leaving 8 bases not matched to a gene. CDR3 length equals 18 residues. The TCR comes from a human donor in a cohort sampled during active COVID-19. The specimen was peripheral blood. The chain combines TRBV4-2 with TRBJ2-6; 7 bases line up with TRBD2. In nucleotides, the CDR3 is TGTGCCAGCAGCCACCCCCGGGACTATTACTCTGGGGCCAACGTCCTGACTTTC. Its protein product is CASSHPRDYYSGANVLTF.